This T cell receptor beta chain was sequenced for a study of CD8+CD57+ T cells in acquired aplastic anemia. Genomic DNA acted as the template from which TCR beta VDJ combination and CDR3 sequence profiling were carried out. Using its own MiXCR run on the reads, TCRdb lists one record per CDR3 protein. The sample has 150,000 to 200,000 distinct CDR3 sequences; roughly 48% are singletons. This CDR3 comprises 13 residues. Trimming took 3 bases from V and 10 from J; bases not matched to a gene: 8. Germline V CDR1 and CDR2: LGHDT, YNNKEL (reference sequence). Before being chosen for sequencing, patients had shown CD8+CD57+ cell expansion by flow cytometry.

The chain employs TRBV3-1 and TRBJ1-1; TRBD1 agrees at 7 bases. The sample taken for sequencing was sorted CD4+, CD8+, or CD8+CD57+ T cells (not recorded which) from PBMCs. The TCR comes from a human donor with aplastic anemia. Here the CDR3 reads CASSQTLQGGAFF. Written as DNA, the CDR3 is TGTGCCAGCAGCCAGACCCTCCAGGGGGGAGCTTTCTTT.